This section outlines one T cell receptor beta chain sequence together with its context. The record originates from a study of blood T cell repertoires in COVID-19. The overall study: Sources were T cells, B-cell-depleted T cells, or PBMCs; the material itself was cDNA or gDNA.

As handled by the study authors: Amplified reference gene primers provided the basis for estimating nucleated cell counts. Repertoires were generated with immunoSEQ multiplex PCR, while TCRdb's copy carries only in-frame clones and drops some. V and J calls plus clone size are reproduced from that table; the DNA served to infer D and trimming. The sample includes just over 300,000 clones, 65% to 90% of them seen just once. V lost 7 bases and J lost 4; bases outside the gene matches: 10. The CDR3 has 16 amino acids. Germline CDR1 is ENHRY and CDR2 is SYGVKD. Participants, about 18 to 90 years old, spanned fewer than 30 US areas. The study assigned cohorts using participant-reported clinical history.

This sequence originates from a young man who had recovered from COVID-19. The gene calls are TRBV10-3 and TRBJ2-1, with 10 bases identical to TRBD2. Input material: PBMCs or T cells enriched from blood (not recorded which). The CDR3 region has the DNA TGTGCCATCATGAGTTTGATAGCGGGAGGTTACAATGAGCAGTTCTTC. Amino acids: CAIMSLIAGGYNEQFF.